This T cell receptor (beta chain) was recorded in a study of OX40 agonist ivuxolimab in advanced cancers. Study details: Hepatocellular carcinoma, melanoma, renal cell or head and neck cancer occurred in dose-escalation patients. Study-wide results and limits: Antigen specificity was not determined for the expanded peripheral T cells. CD8+ T cells were the subset that, on average, had more expanded clones than CD4+.

Autoimmune disease history or systemic immunosuppression meant exclusion. Regarding this clone: Its specificity is not known.

The method was immunoSEQ multiplex PCR; TCRdb's version includes in-frame clones alone and lacks a portion of them. Of about 98,000 clones in the sample, 87% were seen once. The CDR3 contains 14 residues. V was pared by 3 bases and J by 2 bases, with 10 bases between. Per the germline V gene, CDR1 is SQVTM and CDR2 is ANQGSEA. V gene TRBV29-1 combines with J gene TRBJ2-2; TRBD1 might be the D (6 bases). The source is an adult with an advanced solid tumor such as melanoma, head and neck, liver or kidney cancer. The sample consisted of CD4+ or CD8+ T cells sorted from blood, taken in a trial of the OX40 agonist ivuxolimab. The CDR3 DNA reads TGCAGCGTTGAGGGGGCCCCAAACACCGGGGAGCTGTTTTTT. Its translation is CSVEGAPNTGELFF.